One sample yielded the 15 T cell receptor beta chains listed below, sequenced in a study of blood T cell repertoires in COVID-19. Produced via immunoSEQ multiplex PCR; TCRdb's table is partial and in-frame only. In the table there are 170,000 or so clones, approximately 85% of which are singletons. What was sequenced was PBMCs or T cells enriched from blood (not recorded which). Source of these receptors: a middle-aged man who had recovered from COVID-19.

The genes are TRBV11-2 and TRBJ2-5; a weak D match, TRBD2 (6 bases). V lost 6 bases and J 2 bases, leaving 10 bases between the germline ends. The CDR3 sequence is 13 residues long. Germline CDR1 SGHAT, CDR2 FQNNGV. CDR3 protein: CASSAGTQETQYF. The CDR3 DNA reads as TGTGCCAGCAGTGCCGGGACTCAAGAGACCCAGTACTTC.

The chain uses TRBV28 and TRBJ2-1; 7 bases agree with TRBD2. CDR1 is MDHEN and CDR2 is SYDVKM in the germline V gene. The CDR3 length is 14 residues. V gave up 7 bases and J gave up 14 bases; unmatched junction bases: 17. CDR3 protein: CASTIMGWEGRKFF. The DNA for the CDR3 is TGTGCCAGCACCATTATGGGTTGGGAGGGACGTAAGTTCTTC.

The CDR3 DNA sequence: TGTGCCAGTAGTATCCCACGAGGCGGCTACACCTTC. This codes for CASSIPRGGYTF. The chain uses TRBV19 and TRBJ1-2, with D hard to call. The CDR3 is 12 amino acids. V was shortened by 3 bases and J by 8 bases, with 10 bases between the two germline ends. Germline CDR1 LNHDA, CDR2 SQIVND (reference sequence).

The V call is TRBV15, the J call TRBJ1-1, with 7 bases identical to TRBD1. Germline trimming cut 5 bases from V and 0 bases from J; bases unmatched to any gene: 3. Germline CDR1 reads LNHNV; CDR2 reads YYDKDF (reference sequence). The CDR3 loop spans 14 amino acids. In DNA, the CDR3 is TGTGCCACCAGCCCGACAGGGATGAACACTGAAGCTTTCTTT. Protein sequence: CATSPTGMNTEAFF.

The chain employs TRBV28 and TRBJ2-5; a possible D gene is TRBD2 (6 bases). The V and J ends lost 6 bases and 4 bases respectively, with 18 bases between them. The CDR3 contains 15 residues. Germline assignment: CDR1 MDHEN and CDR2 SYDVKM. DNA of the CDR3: TGTGCCAGCAGCCGCTCGGGACTTAGGCGAGAGACCCAGTACTTC. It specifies CASSRSGLRRETQYF.

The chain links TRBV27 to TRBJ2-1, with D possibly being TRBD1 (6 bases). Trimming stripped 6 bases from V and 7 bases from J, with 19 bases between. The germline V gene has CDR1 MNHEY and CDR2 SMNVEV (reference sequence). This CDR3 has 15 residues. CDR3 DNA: TGTGCCAGCAGACGTCCGGGACAAAAAGAGAATGAGCAGTTCTTC. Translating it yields CASRRPGQKENEQFF.

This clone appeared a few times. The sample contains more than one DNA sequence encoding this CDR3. This chain's CDR3 is CASSPSSYEQYF. CDR3 DNA: TGTGCCAGCAGCCCGAGCTCCTACGAGCAGTACTTC. This chain uses TRBV7-9 with TRBJ2-7; D gene unclear. The germline gives CDR1 SEHNR, CDR2 FQNEAQ (reference sequence). The CDR3 is made up of 12 amino acids. V was shortened by 5 bases and J by 0 bases, with 5 bases between the two germline ends.

The CDR3 protein is CASTGGGAGYNEQFF. The CDR3 nucleotides are TGTGCCAGCACCGGAGGGGGGGCAGGGTACAATGAGCAGTTCTTC. The chain employs TRBV2 and TRBJ2-1; TRBD2 is a possible D gene (7 bases). The CDR3 runs to 15 residues. Germline CDR1 and CDR2: SNHLY and FYNNEI. Trimming took off 7 bases at V and 4 bases at J, with 17 bases between the two ends. The whole variable domain, remainder taken from reference TRBV2 and TRBJ2-1, is EPEVTQTPSHQVTQMGQEVILRCVPISNHLYFYWYRQILGQKVEFLVSFYNNEISEKSEIFDDQFSVERPDGSNFTLKIRSTKLEDSAMYFCASTGGGAGYNEQFFGPGTRLTVL.

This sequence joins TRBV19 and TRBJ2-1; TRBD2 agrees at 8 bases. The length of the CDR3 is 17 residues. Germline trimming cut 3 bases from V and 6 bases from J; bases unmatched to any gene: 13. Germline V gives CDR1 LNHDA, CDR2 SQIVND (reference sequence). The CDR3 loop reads CASSIFNTGGISNEQFF. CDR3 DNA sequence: TGTGCCAGTAGTATCTTCAATACGGGAGGGATTAGCAATGAGCAGTTCTTC.

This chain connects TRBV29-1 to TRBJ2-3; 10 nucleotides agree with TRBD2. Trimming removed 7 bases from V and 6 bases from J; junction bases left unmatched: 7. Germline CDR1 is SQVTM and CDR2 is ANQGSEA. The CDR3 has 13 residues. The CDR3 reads CSAGSGGKDTQYF. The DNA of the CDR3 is TGCAGCGCAGGTAGCGGGGGGAAGGATACGCAGTATTTT.

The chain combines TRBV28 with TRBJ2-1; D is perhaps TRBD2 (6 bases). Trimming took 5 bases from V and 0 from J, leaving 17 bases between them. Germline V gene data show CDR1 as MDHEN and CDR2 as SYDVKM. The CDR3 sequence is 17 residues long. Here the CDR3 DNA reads TGTGCCAGCAGTCGGGATCGGGGAGGCAGCTCCTACAATGAGCAGTTCTTC. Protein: CASSRDRGGSSYNEQFF.

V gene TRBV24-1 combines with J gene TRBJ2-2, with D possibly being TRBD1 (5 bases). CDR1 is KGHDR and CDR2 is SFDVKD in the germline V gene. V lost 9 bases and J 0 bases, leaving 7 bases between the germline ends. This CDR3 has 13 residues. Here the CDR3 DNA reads TGTGCCACCCGGACACCGAACACCGGGGAGCTGTTTTTT. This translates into CATRTPNTGELFF.

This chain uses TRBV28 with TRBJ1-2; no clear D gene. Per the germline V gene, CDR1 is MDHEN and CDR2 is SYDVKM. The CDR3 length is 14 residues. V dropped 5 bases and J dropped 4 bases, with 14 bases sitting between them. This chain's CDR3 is CASSPGGEAYGYTF. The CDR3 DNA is TGTGCCAGCAGTCCGGGTGGGGAGGCCTATGGCTACACCTTC.

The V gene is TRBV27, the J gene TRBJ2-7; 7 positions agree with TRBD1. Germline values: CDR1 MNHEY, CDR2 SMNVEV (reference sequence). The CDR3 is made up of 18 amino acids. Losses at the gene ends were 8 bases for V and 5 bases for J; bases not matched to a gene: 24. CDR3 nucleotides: TGTGCCAGCGAGTTGCCATCTCCCGAGACAGGGCAGACAGACGAGCAGTACTTC. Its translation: CASELPSPETGQTDEQYF.

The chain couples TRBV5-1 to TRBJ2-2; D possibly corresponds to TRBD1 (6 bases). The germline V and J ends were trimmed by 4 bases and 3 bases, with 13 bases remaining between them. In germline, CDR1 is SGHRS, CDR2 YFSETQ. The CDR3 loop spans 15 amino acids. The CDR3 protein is CASSRMWTDTGELFF. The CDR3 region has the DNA TGCGCCAGCAGCCGGATGTGGACAGACACCGGGGAGCTGTTTTTT.